Shown below are 17 T cell receptor beta chains from a single sample sequenced in a study of T cells after posttransplantation cyclophosphamide. Libraries were prepared by immunoSEQ multiplex PCR; TCRdb keeps only in-frame clonotypes and omits some of them. Of 20,000 to 25,000 clones listed, under 85% are singletons. Sequencing was carried out using memory CD4+ T cells sorted from PBMCs. These receptors were taken from a woman aged 55-69 years in good health, CMV-negative, and a related stem cell transplant donor.

The chain joins TRBV6-6 to TRBJ1-2, with 8 positions matching TRBD1. The CDR3 is 15 amino acids. J was trimmed by 4 bases and V by 2 bases; bases with no gene match: 6. Germline V gives CDR1 MNHNY, CDR2 SVGAGI (reference sequence). Written as DNA, the CDR3 is TGTGCCAGCAGTTACGGGCAGGGGGCGATCTATGGCTACACCTTC. Amino acid sequence: CASSYGQGAIYGYTF.

This clone was detected a few times. The V gene is TRBV6-6, the J gene TRBJ1-2; tentative D call: TRBD1 (6 bases). Trimming left V 5 bases short and J 8 bases short, with 15 bases between. The CDR3 spans 13 residues. CDR1 and CDR2 (germline): MNHNY, SVGAGI (reference sequence). CDR3 sequence reads: CASSPSTRGGYTF. CDR3 nucleotide sequence: TGTGCCAGCAGTCCTTCGACCAGGGGCGGCTACACCTTC.

CDR3 nucleotide sequence: TGTGCCAGCAGTTACAGCGCGGGGGGGCGCACAGATACGCAGTATTTT. This encodes CASSYSAGGRTDTQYF. The genes are TRBV6-6 and TRBJ2-3; 9 bases line up with TRBD2. The CDR3 contains 16 residues. With 2 bases clipped from V and 1 base from J, the junction kept 4 bases outside the gene matches. Germline V CDR1 and CDR2: MNHNY, SVGAGI (reference sequence).

This clone was found once. V and J are TRBV15 and TRBJ1-1, with D uncertain. In germline, CDR1 is LNHNV, CDR2 YYDKDF (reference sequence). V lost 5 bases and J lost 5, with 18 bases in between. The CDR3 runs to 15 residues. CDR3 in DNA: TGTGCCACCAGCCGGGAGAAGGGAGTAGGGACTGAAGCTTTCTTT. Its protein is CATSREKGVGTEAFF.

This clone was counted a few times. The genes are TRBV10-3 and TRBJ2-1; weak D call: TRBD2 (5 bases). Germline lookup yields CDR1 ENHRY and CDR2 SYGVKD. V lost 2 bases, J lost 1 base, and 9 bases lay in between. CDR3 size: 15 residues. In DNA, the CDR3 is TGTGCCATCAGTGAGGGGAGCGGATCCTACAATGAGCAGTTCTTC. It encodes CAISEGSGSYNEQFF.

This chain connects TRBV5-7 to TRBJ2-7; possibly TRBD1 for D (5 bases). TRBV5-7 belongs to the ORF category, with a function that is uncertain. The CDR3 is 16 amino acids. The V end lost 6 bases, the J end lost 7 bases, and 26 bases lay between the germline ends. CDR3 DNA sequence: TGTGCCAGCAACCTCCAAGGAAGGGGATCCTGTGATGAGCAGTACTTC. Translating gives CASNLQGRGSCDEQYF.

The chain is built from TRBV7-2 and TRBJ1-2, with D unresolved. CDR3 length: 14 residues. Germline CDR1 and CDR2: SGHTA and FQGNSA. V was trimmed by 5 bases and J by 3 bases, leaving 13 bases between them. CDR3 coding DNA: TGTGCCAGCAGCCCAGAATGGGGAGACTATGGCTACACCTTC. It codes for CASSPEWGDYGYTF. Full variable domain (outside the CDR3, taken from reference TRBV7-2 and TRBJ1-2): GAGVSQSPSNKVTEKGKDVELRCDPISGHTALYWYRQSLGQGLEFLIYFQGNSAPDKSGLPSDRFSAERTGGSVSTLTIQRTQQEDSAVYLCASSPEWGDYGYTFGSGTRLTVV.

V usage is TRBV6-4 and J usage is TRBJ2-1, with 13 bases that match TRBD2. Trimming at V came to 7 bases and at J to 6 bases, leaving 9 bases not matched to a gene. This CDR3 is 16 amino acids long. In germline, CDR1 is MRHNA, CDR2 SNTAGT. CDR3 amino acids: CASNKTSGRACNEQFF. Here the CDR3 DNA reads TGTGCCAGCAACAAAACTAGCGGGAGGGCCTGCAATGAGCAGTTCTTC.

This clone was observed a handful of times. This chain joins TRBV3-2 and TRBJ2-7; TRBD2 is taken as the D call from the table, unchecked against the DNA. TRBV3-2 is marked as a pseudogene. The CDR3 covers 9 residues. In DNA, the CDR3 is TGTGCCAGCCTCTACGAGCAGTACTTC. Translated, it gives CASLYEQYF.

This chain links TRBV19 with TRBJ2-1; D unclear. V gave up 4 bases and J gave up 7 bases, with 8 bases separating them. CDR1 is LNHDA and CDR2 is SQIVND in the germline V gene (reference sequence). CDR3 length equals 12 residues. CDR3 nucleotides: TGTGCCAGTAGTAGCGGCTGGAATGAGCAGTTCTTC. Encoded protein: CASSSGWNEQFF.

V usage is TRBV9 and J usage is TRBJ2-5; 12 positions agree with TRBD2. J was trimmed by 5 bases and V by 0 bases; bases with no gene match: 8. The CDR3 has 17 amino acids. From germline, CDR1 is SGDLS and CDR2 YYNGEE. DNA of the CDR3: TGTGCCAGCAGCGTAGCTCCAACACTAGCGGGAGGTGAGACCCAGTACTTC. This sequence encodes CASSVAPTLAGGETQYF.

The chain employs TRBV28 and TRBJ1-6; the D gene is possibly TRBD1 (5 bases). The V end was cut by 5 bases, the J end by 3 bases, with 11 bases between. Per germline, CDR1 MDHEN and CDR2 SYDVKM. CDR3 length: 15 amino acids. In DNA form, the CDR3 reads TGTGCCAGCAGTAGACGACAGATCTATAATTCACCCCTCCACTTT. It codes for CASSRRQIYNSPLHF.

In DNA, the CDR3 is TGTGCCAGCAGCTTAGCGGGGGGGTTAGGAGATACGCAGTATTTT. Translating gives CASSLAGGLGDTQYF. This chain connects TRBV7-9 to TRBJ2-3, with 7 bases fitting TRBD2. Germline V gives CDR1 SEHNR, CDR2 FQNEAQ (reference sequence). The CDR3 contains 15 residues. With V trimmed by 0 bases and J by 5 bases, 5 bases remained unmatched.

This chain joins TRBV18 and TRBJ2-2, with D possibly matching TRBD1 (6 bases). Germline assignment: CDR1 KGHSH and CDR2 LQKENI. This CDR3 region has 15 residues. V was trimmed by 6 bases and J by 0 bases, leaving 11 bases between them. CDR3 loop: CASSPGTTNTGELFF. The CDR3 DNA reads as TGTGCCAGCTCCCCCGGGACAACGAACACCGGGGAGCTGTTTTTT.

The J gene is TRBJ2-1, the V gene TRBV27; TRBD2 aligns across 10 bases. The junction had 5 bases not matched to a gene; V was cut back by 5 bases and J by 1 base. Germline V gene sequence: CDR1 MNHEY, CDR2 SMNVEV (reference sequence). The CDR3 spans 16 residues. The CDR3 region is CASSMGSGRSYNEQFF. CDR3 nucleotides: TGTGCCAGCAGTATGGGTAGCGGGAGGTCCTACAATGAGCAGTTCTTC.

The chain links TRBV6-1 to TRBJ1-2; D remains ambiguous. V lost 6 bases to trimming and J lost 7 bases, with 15 bases between them. CDR1 and CDR2 (germline): MNHNS, SASEGT. This CDR3 has 13 residues. CDR3 in DNA: TGTGCCAGCAGAAGCTGGATGGCGGGTGGCTACACCTTC. Amino acids: CASRSWMAGGYTF.

The rearrangement links TRBV7-2 to TRBJ2-7, with D possibly being TRBD2 (6 bases). The CDR3 loop spans 15 amino acids. Germline V gives CDR1 SGHTA, CDR2 FQGNSA. The ends were cut back, 3 bases at V and 1 base at J, with 13 bases in the middle. DNA of the CDR3: TGTGCCAGCAGCTTTGCCGGGACTCAATCCTACGAGCAGTACTTC. Protein sequence: CASSFAGTQSYEQYF.